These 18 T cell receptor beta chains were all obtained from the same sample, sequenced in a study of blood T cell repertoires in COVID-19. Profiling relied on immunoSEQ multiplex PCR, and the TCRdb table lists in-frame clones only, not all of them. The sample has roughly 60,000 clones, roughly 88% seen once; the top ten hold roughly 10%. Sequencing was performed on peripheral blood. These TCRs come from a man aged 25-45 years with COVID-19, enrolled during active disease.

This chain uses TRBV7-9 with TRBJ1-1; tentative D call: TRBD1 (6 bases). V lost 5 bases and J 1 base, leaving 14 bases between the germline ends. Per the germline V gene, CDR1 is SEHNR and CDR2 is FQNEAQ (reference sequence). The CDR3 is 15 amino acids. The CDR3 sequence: CASSLTGTKNTEAFF. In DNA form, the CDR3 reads TGTGCCAGCAGCCTTACCGGGACAAAGAACACTGAAGCTTTCTTT.

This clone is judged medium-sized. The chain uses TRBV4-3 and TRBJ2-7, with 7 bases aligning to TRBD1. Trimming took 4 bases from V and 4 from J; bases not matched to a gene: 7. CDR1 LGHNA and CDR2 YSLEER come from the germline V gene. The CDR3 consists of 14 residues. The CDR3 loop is CASSPGTVVYEQYF. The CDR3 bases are TGCGCCAGCAGCCCCGGGACAGTCGTTTACGAGCAGTACTTC.

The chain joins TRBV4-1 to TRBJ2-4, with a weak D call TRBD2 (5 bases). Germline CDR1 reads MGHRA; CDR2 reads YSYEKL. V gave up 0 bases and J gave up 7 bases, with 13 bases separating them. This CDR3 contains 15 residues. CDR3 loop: CASSQDASKGNIQYF. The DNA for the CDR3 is TGCGCCAGCAGCCAAGACGCTAGCAAGGGTAACATTCAGTACTTC.

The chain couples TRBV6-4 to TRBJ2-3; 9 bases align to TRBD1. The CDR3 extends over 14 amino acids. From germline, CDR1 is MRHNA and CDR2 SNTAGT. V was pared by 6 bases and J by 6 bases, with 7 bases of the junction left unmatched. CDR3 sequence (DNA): TGTGCCAGCAGCGAAGACAGGGGGAGGGATACGCAGTATTTT. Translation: CASSEDRGRDTQYF.

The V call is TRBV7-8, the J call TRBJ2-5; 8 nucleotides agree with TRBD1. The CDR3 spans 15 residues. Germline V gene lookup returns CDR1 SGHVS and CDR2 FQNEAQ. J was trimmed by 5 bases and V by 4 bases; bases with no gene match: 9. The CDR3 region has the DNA TGTGCCAGCAGCTCGATCCGAGGACAGGGCGAGACCCAGTACTTC. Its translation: CASSSIRGQGETQYF.

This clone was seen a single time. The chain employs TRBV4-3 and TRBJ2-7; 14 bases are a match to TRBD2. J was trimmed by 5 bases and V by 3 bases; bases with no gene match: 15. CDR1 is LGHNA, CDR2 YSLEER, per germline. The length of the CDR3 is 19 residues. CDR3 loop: CASSQRGPGLAGDPHEQYF. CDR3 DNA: TGCGCCAGCAGCCAGCGGGGGCCGGGACTAGCGGGAGATCCCCACGAGCAGTACTTC.

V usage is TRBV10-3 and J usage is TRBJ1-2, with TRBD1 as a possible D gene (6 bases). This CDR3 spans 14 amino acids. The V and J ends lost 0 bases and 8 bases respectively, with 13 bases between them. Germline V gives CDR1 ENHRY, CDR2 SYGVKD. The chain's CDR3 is CAISESEQGGGYTF. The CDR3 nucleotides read TGTGCCATCAGTGAGTCGGAACAGGGTGGCGGCTACACCTTC.

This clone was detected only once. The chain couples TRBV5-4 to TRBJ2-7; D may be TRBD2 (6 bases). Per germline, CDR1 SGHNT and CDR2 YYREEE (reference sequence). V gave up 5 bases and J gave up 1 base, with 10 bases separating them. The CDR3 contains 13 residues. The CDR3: CASREGQSYEQYF. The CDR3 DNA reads TGTGCCAGCAGGGAGGGGCAATCCTACGAGCAGTACTTC.

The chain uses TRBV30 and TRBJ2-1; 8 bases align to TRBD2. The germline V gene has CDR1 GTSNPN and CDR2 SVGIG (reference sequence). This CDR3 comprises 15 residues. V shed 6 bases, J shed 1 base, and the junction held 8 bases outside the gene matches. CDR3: CACSDERESYNEQFF. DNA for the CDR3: TGTGCCTGTTCCGATGAGCGGGAGTCCTACAATGAGCAGTTCTTC.

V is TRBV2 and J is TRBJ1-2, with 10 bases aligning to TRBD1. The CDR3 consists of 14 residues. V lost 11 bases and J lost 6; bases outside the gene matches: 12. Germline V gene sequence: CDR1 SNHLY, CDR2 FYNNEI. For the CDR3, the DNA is TGTGCCGGCGCGCGACAGGGGGCGGAGGATGGCTACACCTTC. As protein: CAGARQGAEDGYTF.

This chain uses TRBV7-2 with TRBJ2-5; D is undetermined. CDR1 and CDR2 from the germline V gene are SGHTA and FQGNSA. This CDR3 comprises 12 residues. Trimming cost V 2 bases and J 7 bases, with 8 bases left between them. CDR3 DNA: TGTGCCAGCAGCTTAAGAGGCCGGACCCAGTACTTC. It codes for CASSLRGRTQYF.

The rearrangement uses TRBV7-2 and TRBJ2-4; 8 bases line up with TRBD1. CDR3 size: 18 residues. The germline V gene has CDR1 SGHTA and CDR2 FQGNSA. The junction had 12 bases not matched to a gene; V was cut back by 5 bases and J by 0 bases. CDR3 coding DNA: TGTGCCAGCAGCAATCCCCTGGGACAGGTTCTAGCCAAAAACATTCAGTACTTC. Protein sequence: CASSNPLGQVLAKNIQYF.

For the CDR3, the DNA is TGTGCCAGCAGTGAAGGACAGGGACACACAGATACGCAGTATTTT. Protein product: CASSEGQGHTDTQYF. V and J are TRBV25-1 and TRBJ2-3; 8 nucleotides line up with TRBD1. Per the germline V gene, CDR1 is MGHDK and CDR2 is SYGVNS. The CDR3 covers 15 residues. Trimming took 2 bases from V and 2 from J; bases not matched to a gene: 3.

CDR3 nucleotide sequence: TGTGCCAGCAGTTTTAGTACAGGGGGAGGACTCAATCAGCCCCAGCATTTT. Protein: CASSFSTGGGLNQPQHF. The V gene is TRBV28, the J gene TRBJ1-5; 8 nucleotides line up with TRBD1. The CDR3 covers 17 residues. The J segment lost 3 bases and the V segment lost 3 bases, leaving 10 bases of the junction unmatched. Germline V gene lookup returns CDR1 MDHEN and CDR2 SYDVKM.

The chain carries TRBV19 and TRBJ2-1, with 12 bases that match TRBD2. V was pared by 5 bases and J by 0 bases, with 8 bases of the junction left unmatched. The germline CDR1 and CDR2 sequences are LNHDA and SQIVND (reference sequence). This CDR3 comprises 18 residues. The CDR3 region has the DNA TGTGCCAGTAGTCGACTAGCGGGAGAATTTAGCTCCTACAATGAGCAGTTCTTC. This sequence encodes CASSRLAGEFSSYNEQFF.

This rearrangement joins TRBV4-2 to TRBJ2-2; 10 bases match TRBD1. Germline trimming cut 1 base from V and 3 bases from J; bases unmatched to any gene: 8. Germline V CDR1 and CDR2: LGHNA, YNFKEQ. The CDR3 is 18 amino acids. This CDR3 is CASSQVSRTGGYTGELFF. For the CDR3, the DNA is TGTGCCAGCAGCCAAGTGTCTAGGACAGGGGGGTACACCGGGGAGCTGTTTTTT.

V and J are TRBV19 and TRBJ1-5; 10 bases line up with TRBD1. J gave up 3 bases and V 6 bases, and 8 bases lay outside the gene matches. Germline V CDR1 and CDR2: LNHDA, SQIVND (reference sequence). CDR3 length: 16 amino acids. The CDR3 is CASRESTGGDNQPQHF. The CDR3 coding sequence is TGTGCCAGTAGGGAATCGACAGGGGGCGACAATCAGCCCCAGCATTTT. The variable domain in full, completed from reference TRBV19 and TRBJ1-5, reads DGGITQSPKYLFRKEGQNVTLSCEQNLNHDAMYWYRQDPGQGLRLIYYSQIVNDFQKGDIAEGYSVSREKKESFPLTVTSAQKNPTAFYLCASRESTGGDNQPQHFGDGTRLSIL.

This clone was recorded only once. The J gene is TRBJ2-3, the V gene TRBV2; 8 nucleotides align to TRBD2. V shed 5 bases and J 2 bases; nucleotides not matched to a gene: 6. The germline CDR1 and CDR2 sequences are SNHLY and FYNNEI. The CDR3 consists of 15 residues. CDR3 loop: CASSLSGVNTDTQYF. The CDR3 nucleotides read TGTGCCAGCAGTCTTAGCGGGGTTAACACAGATACGCAGTATTTT.